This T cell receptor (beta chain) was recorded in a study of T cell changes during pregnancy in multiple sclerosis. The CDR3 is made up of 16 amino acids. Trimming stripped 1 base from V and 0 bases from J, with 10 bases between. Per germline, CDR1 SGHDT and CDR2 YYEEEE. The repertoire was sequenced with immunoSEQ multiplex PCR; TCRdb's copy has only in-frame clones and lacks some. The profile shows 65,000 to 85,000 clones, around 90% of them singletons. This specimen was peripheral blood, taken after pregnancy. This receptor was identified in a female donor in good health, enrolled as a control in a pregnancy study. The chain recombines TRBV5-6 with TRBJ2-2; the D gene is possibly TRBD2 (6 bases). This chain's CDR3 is CASSLRRESNTGELFF. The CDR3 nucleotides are TGTGCCAGCAGCTTGAGGAGGGAGTCGAACACCGGGGAGCTGTTTTTT. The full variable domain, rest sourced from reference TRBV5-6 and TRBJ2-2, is DAGVTQSPTHLIKTRGQQVTLRCSPKSGHDTVSWYQQALGQGPQFIFQYYEEEERQRGNFPDRFSGHQFPNYSSELNVNALLLGDSALYLCASSLRRESNTGELFFGEGSRLTVL.